The 31 T cell receptor beta chains below were found in one sample sequenced in a study of tumor-infiltrating lymphocytes in localized non-small cell lung cancer. Here immunoSEQ multiplex PCR was the method, and the copy in TCRdb shows in-frame clones only, minus some. The sample holds roughly 15,000 clones, around 65% seen once. The sample comprised uninvolved lung tissue not adjacent to the tumor. Every receptor here comes from a human donor with non-small cell lung cancer.

This clone was observed once. The rearrangement uses TRBV30 and TRBJ1-4; a weak D match, TRBD1 (5 bases). Per the germline V gene, CDR1 is GTSNPN and CDR2 is SVGIG (reference sequence). The CDR3 has 13 amino acids. The germline V and J ends were trimmed by 4 bases and 5 bases, with 11 bases remaining between them. The CDR3 here is CAWKWDRNEKLFF. The CDR3 region has the DNA TGTGCCTGGAAGTGGGACCGGAATGAAAAACTGTTTTTT.

The rearrangement joins TRBV19 to TRBJ2-2; D is ambiguous. CDR1 is LNHDA, CDR2 SQIVND, per germline (reference sequence). This CDR3 contains 11 residues. The germline V and J ends were trimmed by 6 bases and 5 bases, with 4 bases remaining between them. CDR3 nucleotide sequence: TGTGCCAGTAGGTGGACCGGGGAGCTGTTTTTT. Its protein is CASRWTGELFF.

The chain employs TRBV4-3 and TRBJ1-2, with TRBD1 as a possible D gene (6 bases). The CDR3 consists of 14 residues. V was clipped by 0 bases and J by 5 bases, with 10 bases between them. Germline lookup yields CDR1 LGHNA and CDR2 YSLEER. For the CDR3, the DNA is TGCGCCAGCAGCCAAGATACAGGGCGATATGGCTACACCTTC. Translation gives CASSQDTGRYGYTF.

This rearrangement joins TRBV6-1 to TRBJ1-2; D gene unclear. This CDR3 region has 12 residues. The V gene's germline CDR1 is MNHNS and CDR2 SASEGT. Deletions cut 7 bases from V and 7 bases from J, with 13 bases between. CDR3 protein: CASTEVVGGYTF. The CDR3 DNA reads TGTGCCAGCACCGAGGTGGTGGGTGGCTACACCTTC.

Note on this clone: A read error may explain this, as a much larger clone is one base away. The sample has other DNA sequences that encode this CDR3 too. The chain is built from TRBV30 and TRBJ2-2; D may be TRBD2 (6 bases). Germline assignment: CDR1 GTSNPN and CDR2 SVGIG (reference sequence). There are 16 residues in the CDR3. CDR3 protein: CAWSGAGTENTGELFF. The CDR3 DNA sequence: TGTGCCTGGAGTGGGGCCGGGACTGAGAACACCGGAGAGCTGTTTTTT.

The chain has TRBV6-1 and TRBJ2-7, with 9 bases fitting TRBD2. The CDR3 totals 15 residues. Looked up from germline, CDR1 is MNHNS and CDR2 is SASEGT. Trimming cost V 6 bases and J 0 bases; bases outside gene matches: 6. The CDR3 spells CASRTGTSSSYEQYF. The CDR3 coding sequence is TGTGCCAGCAGAACCGGGACTAGCAGCTCCTACGAGCAGTACTTC.

The chain is built from TRBV18 and TRBJ1-5; the D gene is possibly TRBD1 (6 bases). Germline lookup yields CDR1 KGHSH and CDR2 LQKENI. V was shortened by 3 bases and J by 3 bases, with 12 bases between the two germline ends. The CDR3 runs 15 residues. The CDR3 is CASSPYRDDNQPQHF. CDR3 coding DNA: TGTGCCAGCTCACCTTACAGGGATGACAATCAGCCCCAGCATTTT.

The chain combines TRBV11-2 with TRBJ2-6; D unresolved. V was pared by 6 bases and J by 0 bases, with 9 bases between. Germline V gene lookup returns CDR1 SGHAT and CDR2 FQNNGV. The CDR3 runs 15 residues. The CDR3 loop reads CASRGLLSGANVLTF. CDR3 coding DNA: TGTGCCAGCAGGGGCTTACTCTCTGGGGCCAACGTCCTGACTTTC.

This chain uses TRBV6-6 with TRBJ2-1; D not resolved. Per germline, CDR1 MNHNY and CDR2 SVGAGI (reference sequence). Trimming cost V 6 bases and J 8 bases, with 14 bases left between them. The CDR3 covers 13 residues. In nucleotides, the CDR3 is TGTGCCAGCAGCGCCGACCAACTTCATGAGCAGTTCTTC. This translates into CASSADQLHEQFF.

The V and J genes are TRBV5-1 and TRBJ1-4; 7 bases are shared with TRBD1. The CDR3 runs to 15 residues. After removal of 3 bases from V and 2 bases from J, the junction contained 4 bases not matched to a gene. Germline values: CDR1 SGHRS, CDR2 YFSETQ. The CDR3 here is CASSWGTATNEKLFF. The CDR3 nucleotides read TGCGCCAGCAGCTGGGGGACAGCCACTAATGAAAAACTGTTTTTT.

The gene calls are TRBV10-1 and TRBJ2-7; D is unresolved. CDR1 is WNHNN, CDR2 SYGVQD, per germline (reference sequence). The CDR3 has 12 amino acids. The V end lost 4 bases, the J end lost 4 bases, and 8 bases lay between the germline ends. The DNA of the CDR3 is TGCGCCAGCAGTGCGCGATCATACGAGCAGTACTTC. This translates into CASSARSYEQYF.

The chain links TRBV5-1 to TRBJ1-2, with 9 nucleotides matching TRBD1. CDR1 and CDR2 (germline): SGHRS, YFSETQ. After removal of 4 bases from V and 3 bases from J, the junction contained 13 bases not matched to a gene. CDR3 length: 17 residues. The CDR3 sequence is CASSPRGQGYADYGYTF. CDR3 nucleotide sequence: TGCGCCAGCAGCCCAAGAGGACAGGGGTATGCGGACTATGGCTACACCTTC.

The chain recombines TRBV27 with TRBJ2-7; a possible D gene is TRBD1 (6 bases). The CDR3 loop spans 12 amino acids. Germline V gives CDR1 MNHEY, CDR2 SMNVEV (reference sequence). V was shortened by 0 bases and J by 6 bases, with 6 bases between the two germline ends. CDR3 DNA sequence: TGTGCCAGCAGTTTATCAGGGGGCGAGCAGTACTTC. Translating it yields CASSLSGGEQYF.

The V call is TRBV30, the J call TRBJ1-3; 7 positions agree with TRBD1. Germline trimming cut 5 bases from V and 3 bases from J; bases unmatched to any gene: 4. This CDR3 region has 13 residues. In germline, CDR1 is GTSNPN, CDR2 SVGIG (reference sequence). This chain's CDR3 is CAWDREGGNTIYF. The CDR3 nucleotides read TGTGCCTGGGACAGGGAGGGTGGAAACACCATATATTTT.

V is TRBV30 and J is TRBJ2-3; D might be TRBD1 (5 bases). The CDR3 is made up of 16 amino acids. V gave up 3 bases and J gave up 5 bases, with 21 bases separating them. The germline V gene has CDR1 GTSNPN and CDR2 SVGIG (reference sequence). The CDR3 DNA reads as TGTGCCTGGAGAGGGGCATTGGGGCAGTTGGTAGATACGCAGTATTTT. It yields the protein CAWRGALGQLVDTQYF.

The chain combines TRBV4-3 with TRBJ2-5; D call uncertain. Trimming shortened V by 0 bases and J by 3 bases, and 11 bases separated the two germline ends. Germline values: CDR1 LGHNA, CDR2 YSLEER. The CDR3 loop spans 15 amino acids. DNA for the CDR3: TGCGCCAGCAGCCAAGACTACGGCCGTGAAGAGACCCAGTACTTC. This sequence encodes CASSQDYGREETQYF.

V and J are TRBV4-2 and TRBJ2-6, with a tentative D call TRBD1 (6 bases). V was pared by 7 bases and J by 0 bases, with 10 bases between. The V gene's germline CDR1 is LGHNA and CDR2 YNFKEQ. This CDR3 is 15 amino acids long. The CDR3 nucleotides are TGTGCCAGCACTCCGGACAGCTCTGGGGCCAACGTCCTGACTTTC. Residues: CASTPDSSGANVLTF.

This clone was seen a handful of times. The gene calls are TRBV10-3 and TRBJ1-2, with 7 bases matching TRBD1. The V segment lost 11 bases and the J segment 7 bases; nucleotides outside the gene matches: 10. CDR3 length: 12 residues. CDR1 is ENHRY, CDR2 SYGVKD, per germline. CDR3 DNA sequence: TGTGCCTCCTTTCAGACAGGGCCTGGCTACACCTTC. It encodes CASFQTGPGYTF.

V usage is TRBV6-4 and J usage is TRBJ2-3; 8 bases agree with TRBD2. J lost 1 base, V lost 3 bases, and 0 bases had no gene match. There are 14 residues in the CDR3. Germline V gene sequence: CDR1 MRHNA, CDR2 SNTAGT. The CDR3 DNA follows: TGTGCCAGCAGTGAGCGGGGGGGCACAGATACGCAGTATTTT. Protein: CASSERGGTDTQYF.

V gene TRBV4-3 combines with J gene TRBJ2-1; 10 nucleotides match TRBD2. Trimming took 0 bases from V and 7 from J; bases not matched to a gene: 9. This CDR3 contains 17 residues. Germline CDR1 and CDR2: LGHNA and YSLEER. In DNA, the CDR3 is TGCGCCAGCAGCCAAGATGGCGCTAGCGGGAGACCAAATGAGCAGTTCTTC. As protein: CASSQDGASGRPNEQFF.

The chain has TRBV28 and TRBJ2-2; possible D gene TRBD2, 6 bases. The CDR3 extends over 17 amino acids. Germline V gene data show CDR1 as MDHEN and CDR2 as SYDVKM. V lost 3 bases and J lost 4, with 18 bases in between. The CDR3 region has the DNA TGTGCCAGCAGTTTCTGGTTGGGACTCCGGGGCACCGGGGAGCTGTTTTTT. Protein product: CASSFWLGLRGTGELFF.

The CDR3 coding sequence is TGTGCCAGTAGTCCCTATCTCGGACAGAATTCTAACTATGGCTACACCTTC. Its protein product is CASSPYLGQNSNYGYTF. The chain links TRBV19 to TRBJ1-2, with D possibly being TRBD1 (6 bases). The CDR3 spans 17 residues. V was pared by 5 bases and J by 0 bases, with 19 bases between. Germline lookup yields CDR1 LNHDA and CDR2 SQIVND (reference sequence).

This rearrangement joins TRBV7-9 to TRBJ2-3; weak D call: TRBD2 (5 bases). The V gene lost 3 bases and the J gene lost 3 bases, with 7 bases spanning the gap. The CDR3 is 13 amino acids. Germline lookup yields CDR1 SEHNR and CDR2 FQNEAQ (reference sequence). The CDR3 DNA sequence: TGTGCCAGCAGCTTCTTAGCGACAGATACGCAGTATTTT. The encoded protein is CASSFLATDTQYF. The variable domain in full, completed from reference TRBV7-9 and TRBJ2-3, reads DTGVSQNPRHKITKRGQNVTFRCDPISEHNRLYWYRQTLGQGPEFLTYFQNEAQLEKSRLLSDRFSAERPKGSFSTLEIQRTEQGDSAMYLCASSFLATDTQYFGPGTRLTVL.

A single count supports this clone. The chain is built from TRBV11-2 and TRBJ1-1; D uncertain. Germline V gene data show CDR1 as SGHAT and CDR2 as FQNNGV. The CDR3 consists of 13 residues. The V end lost 6 bases, the J end lost 1 base, and 9 bases lay between the germline ends. The CDR3 loop reads CASSPGPNTEAFF. In nucleotides, the CDR3 is TGTGCCAGCAGTCCGGGCCCGAACACTGAAGCTTTCTTT.

This rearrangement joins TRBV4-1 to TRBJ2-1, with 7 bases identical to TRBD1. In germline, CDR1 is MGHRA, CDR2 YSYEKL. The ends lost 4 bases at V and 4 bases at J; junction bases unmatched: 7. This CDR3 region has 15 residues. The CDR3 nucleotides are TGCGCCAGCAGCCGAAACCGGGACAGATACAATGAGCAGTTCTTC. Residues: CASSRNRDRYNEQFF.

This chain connects TRBV2 to TRBJ2-5; TRBD2 agrees at 13 bases. Per germline, CDR1 SNHLY and CDR2 FYNNEI. The CDR3 is 17 amino acids. With V trimmed by 6 bases and J by 2 bases, 9 bases remained unmatched. In nucleotides, the CDR3 is TGTGCCAGCAGAGATGGACTAGCGGGGGCACCGCAAGAGACCCAGTACTTC. It is translated as CASRDGLAGAPQETQYF.

As DNA, the CDR3 is TGTGCCAGCAGTGATCCCCGGGACGGAGACAATGAGCAGTTCTTC. It codes for CASSDPRDGDNEQFF. The genes are TRBV25-1 and TRBJ2-1; the D call may be TRBD1 or TRBD2 (5 bases each). Trimming took off 3 bases at V and 5 bases at J, with 14 bases between the two ends. This CDR3 comprises 15 residues. Germline V gene lookup returns CDR1 MGHDK and CDR2 SYGVNS.

The chain combines TRBV4-1 with TRBJ2-7; the D gene is possibly TRBD1 (5 bases). Trimming left V 4 bases short and J 0 bases short, with 16 bases between. The germline CDR1 and CDR2 sequences are MGHRA and YSYEKL. This CDR3 spans 16 amino acids. The CDR3 reads CASSPEKAQGSYEQYF. In DNA form, the CDR3 reads TGCGCCAGCAGCCCAGAGAAGGCGCAGGGCTCCTACGAGCAGTACTTC.

Within the sample, this clone is medium-sized. The V call is TRBV4-2, the J call TRBJ2-2; unclear D gene. V lost 0 bases and J 1 base, leaving 9 bases between the germline ends. The CDR3 is 16 amino acids. The germline V gene encodes CDR1 LGHNA and CDR2 YNFKEQ. The CDR3 spells CASSQDTRQNTGELFF. The CDR3 bases are TGTGCCAGCAGCCAAGATACACGACAGAACACCGGGGAGCTGTTTTTT.

The gene calls are TRBV29-1 and TRBJ2-6; D assignment may be TRBD1 or TRBD2 (5 bases each). CDR1 and CDR2 (germline): SQVTM, ANQGSEA. This CDR3 comprises 14 residues. V was trimmed by 6 bases and J by 4 bases, leaving 13 bases between them. CDR3 protein: CSVSKGSGANVLTF. In DNA, the CDR3 is TGCAGCGTGTCCAAGGGGAGCGGGGCCAACGTCCTGACTTTC.

The chain recombines TRBV12-5 with TRBJ2-1, with TRBD1 matching over 9 bases. V was clipped by 3 bases and J by 5 bases; unmatched bases: 11. This CDR3 region has 17 residues. Per the germline V gene, CDR1 is LGHNT and CDR2 is FRNRAP. CDR3 in DNA: TGTGCTAGTGGTTTTAGCAACTCCGGGACAGGGAACAATGAGCAGTTCTTC. Amino acid sequence: CASGFSNSGTGNNEQFF. Full variable domain (remainder filled in from reference TRBV12-5 and TRBJ2-1): DARVTQTPRHKVTEMGQEVTMRCQPILGHNTVFWYRQTMMQGLELLAYFRNRAPLDDSGMPKDRFSAEMPDATLATLKIQPSEPRDSAVYFCASGFSNSGTGNNEQFFGPGTRLTVL.